A single sample is the source of the 15 T cell receptor beta chains below, sequenced in a study of T cells in Graves' hyperthyroidism and ophthalmopathy. Authors of the study amplified TCR beta CDR3 regions from RNA transcripts. The primer set for the first-round RT-PCR of the TCR CDR3 was HTBI. In TCRdb, the multiplex PCR reads were re-called with MiXCR into one record per CDR3 protein. The table has 660,000 or so distinct CDR3 sequences, 40% to 55% seen once; the top ten hold roughly 7.2%. Sample: peripheral blood or thyroid tissue (not recorded which). All receptors come from an adult man with Graves' disease, either hyperthyroidism or ophthalmopathy (not recorded which).

This chain joins TRBV7-2 and TRBJ1-2; no clear D. Germline CDR1 reads SGHTA; CDR2 reads FQGNSA. Trimming cost V 6 bases and J 8 bases, with 19 bases left between them. The CDR3 extends over 14 amino acids. CDR3 DNA sequence: TGTGCCAGCAGTGAAGGAGAAACGGTGGGCGGCTACACCTTC. As protein: CASSEGETVGGYTF. The whole variable domain, filled in from reference TRBV7-2 and TRBJ1-2, reads GAGVSQSPSNKVTEKGKDVELRCDPISGHTALYWYRQSLGQGLEFLIYFQGNSAPDKSGLPSDRFSAERTGGSVSTLTIQRTQQEDSAVYLCASSEGETVGGYTFGSGTRLTVV.

The chain recombines TRBV6-6 with TRBJ2-7; D call uncertain. Germline lookup yields CDR1 MNHNY and CDR2 SVGAGI (reference sequence). Trimming removed 2 bases at V and 3 bases at J, with 8 bases between. This CDR3 has 13 amino acids. CDR3 amino acids: CASSYTRGYEQYF. The CDR3 DNA reads TGTGCCAGCAGTTACACCCGAGGCTACGAGCAGTACTTC.

The V call is TRBV20-1, the J call TRBJ1-6; D call uncertain. Trimming pared 5 bases from V and 6 bases from J, leaving 14 bases between. The CDR3 totals 14 residues. CDR1 is DFQATT and CDR2 is SNEGSKA in the germline V gene (reference sequence). Here the CDR3 reads CSASDGSANSPLHF. CDR3 coding DNA: TGCAGTGCTTCCGACGGGTCAGCTAATTCACCCCTCCACTTT.

The chain carries TRBV24-1 and TRBJ1-5, with 7 bases that match TRBD1. The CDR3 loop spans 15 amino acids. The germline gives CDR1 KGHDR, CDR2 SFDVKD. Trimming cost V 11 bases and J 7 bases; bases outside gene matches: 16. The CDR3 spells CASSIGPGGGQPQHF. As DNA, the CDR3 is TGTGCCAGTAGTATAGGACCAGGGGGAGGACAGCCCCAGCATTTT.

CDR3 protein: CASSLWDSGANVLTF. CDR3 nucleotides: TGCGCCAGCAGCTTGTGGGACTCTGGGGCCAACGTCCTGACTTTC. The rearrangement uses TRBV5-1 and TRBJ2-6; D uncertain. Trimming removed 1 base from V and 0 bases from J, with 5 bases in between. This CDR3 contains 15 residues. Germline loops: CDR1 SGHRS, CDR2 YFSETQ. The variable domain in full, completed from reference TRBV5-1 and TRBJ2-6, reads KAGVTQTPRYLIKTRGQQVTLSCSPISGHRSVSWYQQTPGQGLQFLFEYFSETQRNKGNFPGRFSGRQFSNSRSEMNVSTLELGDSALYLCASSLWDSGANVLTFGAGSRLTVL.

This clonotype was found a few times. The chain couples TRBV6-2 or TRBV6-3 to TRBJ1-2; tentatively, D is TRBD1 (5 bases). The germline V gene has CDR1 MNHEY and CDR2 SVGEGT. The CDR3 sequence is 15 residues long. Trimming shortened V by 5 bases and J by 0 bases, and 13 bases separated the two germline ends. The CDR3 nucleotides read TGTGCCAGCAGTCCAGAAAGGGGCGCTAACTATGGCTACACCTTC. Translation: CASSPERGANYGYTF.

J is TRBJ2-6 and V is TRBV20-1; no firm D call. The CDR3 spans 12 residues. CDR1 is DFQATT, CDR2 SNEGSKA, per germline (reference sequence). V lost 5 bases, J lost 2 bases, and 4 bases lay in between. CDR3 sequence: CSARTGANVLTF. The CDR3 DNA is TGCAGTGCTCGGACTGGGGCCAACGTCCTGACTTTC.

CDR3: CASVEDGTVYGYTF. DNA for the CDR3: TGTGCCAGCGTTGAAGATGGTACAGTCTATGGCTACACCTTC. The rearrangement uses TRBV2 and TRBJ1-2, with D uncertain. V lost 8 bases and J 4 bases, leaving 17 bases between the germline ends. Germline CDR1 reads SNHLY; CDR2 reads FYNNEI. The CDR3 covers 14 residues.

The chain couples TRBV7-9 to TRBJ2-5; 9 nucleotides align to TRBD1. Trimming removed 5 bases from V and 2 bases from J; junction bases left unmatched: 6. The CDR3 covers 15 residues. Germline lookup yields CDR1 SEHNR and CDR2 FQNEAQ (reference sequence). The CDR3 region has the DNA TGTGCCAGCAGCCGGACAGGGGAAACGCAAGAGACCCAGTACTTC. Encoded protein: CASSRTGETQETQYF. Together with reference TRBV7-9 and TRBJ2-5, the CDR3 gives the full variable domain: DTGVSQNPRHKITKRGQNVTFRCDPISEHNRLYWYRQTLGQGPEFLTYFQNEAQLEKSRLLSDRFSAERPKGSFSTLEIQRTEQGDSAMYLCASSRTGETQETQYFGPGTRLLVL.

This clonotype was counted between two and nine times. V usage is TRBV2 and J usage is TRBJ1-5, with D perhaps matching TRBD1 (5 bases). Germline CDR1 and CDR2: SNHLY and FYNNEI. Trimming shortened V by 4 bases and J by 4 bases, and 11 bases separated the two germline ends. The CDR3 sequence is 14 residues long. In nucleotides, the CDR3 is TGTGCCAGCAGTGTGGGGGGAACGAATCAGCCCCAGCATTTT. Amino acid sequence: CASSVGGTNQPQHF.

V is TRBV25-1 and J is TRBJ1-2; 9 bases line up with TRBD1. The CDR3 contains 15 residues. The trim removed 5 bases at V and 4 bases at J, leaving 8 bases unmatched. Per germline, CDR1 MGHDK and CDR2 SYGVNS. The CDR3 region has the DNA TGTGCCAGCAGTTCACCGGGACAGGGAGTCTATGGCTACACCTTC. Translation: CASSSPGQGVYGYTF.

This clonotype was seen more than once but under ten times. The junction shows a germline mismatch at one end, possibly a read error. V gene TRBV6-9 combines with J gene TRBJ1-4; weak D call: TRBD1 (6 bases). The CDR3 is made up of 14 amino acids. Per the germline V gene, CDR1 is MNHGY and CDR2 is SVAAGI. CDR3 residues: CASSDSGVWEKLFF. The CDR3 bases are TGTGCCAGCAGTGATTCAGGGGTCTGGGAAAAACTGTTTTTT.

This chain uses TRBV6-5 with TRBJ1-6; D unresolved. Trimming left V 8 bases short and J 7 bases short, with 15 bases between. The length of the CDR3 is 14 residues. Germline-derived CDR1 and CDR2 are MNHEY and SVGAGI. CDR3 sequence: CASGPEGLNSPLHF. The DNA of the CDR3 is TGTGCCAGCGGCCCAGAGGGTTTGAATTCACCCCTCCACTTT.

This rearrangement joins TRBV14 to TRBJ2-7; 9 bases are a match to TRBD1. The germline CDR1 and CDR2 sequences are SGHDN and FVKESK. This CDR3 is 15 amino acids long. V was clipped by 6 bases and J by 6 bases; unmatched bases: 12. CDR3 amino acids: CASSATTGGASEQYF. The CDR3 DNA sequence: TGTGCCAGCAGTGCTACGACAGGGGGAGCGTCCGAGCAGTACTTC.

This clonotype was found a few times. The J gene is TRBJ2-2, the V gene TRBV7-2; D is uncertain. V was cut by 2 bases and J by 3 bases, with 7 bases left in between. The CDR3 is 14 residues long. Looked up from germline, CDR1 is SGHTA and CDR2 is FQGNSA. CDR3 amino acids: CASSLSKDTGELFF. The CDR3 DNA reads TGTGCCAGCAGCTTATCGAAAGACACCGGGGAGCTGTTTTTT.